This TCR beta chain emerged from a study of blood T cells in healthy people across ages. The germline CDR1 and CDR2 sequences are GTSNPN and SVGIG (reference sequence). The CDR3 loop spans 15 amino acids. Study-wide results and caveats: Considered underestimates were the diversity estimates obtained from one million T cells.

Worth noting for this clonotype: Its target is unknown. The junction does not match germline at one end; this may be a read error.

Combining a sample-barcoded 5' primer with a J-beta primer mix, a second PCR ran for roughly 7 to 11 cycles. TCRdb recomputed calls from the 5' RACE reads with MiXCR, one row per CDR3 protein. The sample lists about 1,400,000 distinct CDR3 sequences, approximately 40% seen once, with roughly 7.9% in the top ten. This chain uses TRBV30 with TRBJ2-1; D perhaps matches TRBD2 (6 bases). The sample comprised blood. This TCR derives from a woman between 18 and 30 years old in good health. This CDR3 is CAWSVGSGPYNERFF. For the CDR3, the DNA is TGTGCCTGGAGTGTCGGTAGCGGACCCTACAATGAGCGGTTCTTC.